The clone carrying this T cell receptor beta chain was observed many times. Its antigen is not identified. This sample was included in a study of breast tumors, draining lymph nodes, adjacent tissues. Findings and caveats of the study: Luminal-like breast cancer showed significantly greater tumor-nontumor repertoire similarity than basal-like breast cancer did.

TCRdb recomputed calls from the multiplex PCR reads with MiXCR, one row per CDR3 protein. The sample has about 53,000 distinct CDR3 sequences, around 40% seen once; the top ten hold roughly a tenth. The material sequenced was breast tumor tissue. The sequence came from a female donor with breast cancer. Some clones in this sample may be carry-over from other donors' samples.

Here the CDR3 reads CASSQDGTRNKFF. CDR3 in DNA: TGCGCCAGCAGCCAAGACGGGACTAGAAATAAGTTCTTC. The gene calls are TRBV4-1 and TRBJ2-1, with TRBD2 matching over 8 bases. V gave up 0 bases and J gave up 14 bases; unmatched junction bases: 6. The germline CDR1 and CDR2 sequences are MGHRA and YSYEKL. There are 13 residues in the CDR3.